Each of the 13 T cell receptor beta chains below was sequenced from the same sample in a study of CD4 and CD8 cells across lung adenocarcinoma regions. TCRdb re-called the PCR reads with MiXCR, one entry per CDR3 protein. The data show 7,000 to 9,500 distinct CDR3 sequences, with under 50% seen just once and just under 97% held by the top ten. Sequenced input: CD8+ T cells from the center of a lung tumor. These receptors all come from a male donor with lung adenocarcinoma. The CD4 and CD8 labels of this study may be unreliable.

This chain connects TRBV4-1 to TRBJ1-6, with TRBD1 identical over 9 bases. The CDR3 length is 17 residues. Per germline, CDR1 MGHRA and CDR2 YSYEKL. Trimming took 4 bases from V and 9 from J; bases not matched to a gene: 13. Written as DNA, the CDR3 is TGCGCCAGCAGCCTGGGCACTGGGACAGGGAGTCGTTCACCCCTCCACTTT. It is translated as CASSLGTGTGSRSPLHF.

This clonotype has more than one count but fewer than ten. The chain carries TRBV5-4 and TRBJ2-5; 9 positions agree with TRBD1. The J call may be wrong; the DNA end is better matched by TRBJ2-1. Looked up from germline, CDR1 is SGHNT and CDR2 is YYREEE (reference sequence). The CDR3 is made up of 16 amino acids. The CDR3 protein is CASSLAGTGYLGEQFF. CDR3 sequence (DNA): TGTGCCAGCAGCTTGGCGGGGACAGGGTACCTTGGGGAGCAGTTCTTC.

This clonotype was seen at least ten times. V and J are TRBV24-1 and TRBJ2-1, with 9 bases identical to TRBD1. The CDR3 covers 16 residues. V gave up 2 bases and J gave up 3 bases; unmatched junction bases: 4. Looked up from germline, CDR1 is KGHDR and CDR2 is SFDVKD. The CDR3 reads CATSDYGTGNYNEQFF. The CDR3 nucleotides read TGTGCCACCAGTGATTATGGGACAGGGAACTACAATGAGCAGTTCTTC.

V is TRBV11-2 and J is TRBJ2-1, with D possibly matching TRBD1 (6 bases). This CDR3 is 15 amino acids long. In germline, CDR1 is SGHAT, CDR2 FQNNGV. V lost 3 bases and J 2 bases, leaving 11 bases between the germline ends. In nucleotides, the CDR3 is TGTGCCAGCAGCTTTACAGGGTTTCCCTACAATGAGCAGTTCTTC. This sequence encodes CASSFTGFPYNEQFF. The full variable domain, rest sourced from reference TRBV11-2 and TRBJ2-1, is EAGVAQSPRYKIIEKRQSVAFWCNPISGHATLYWYQQILGQGPKLLIQFQNNGVVDDSQLPKDRFSAERLKGVDSTLKIQPAKLEDSAVYLCASSFTGFPYNEQFFGPGTRLTVL.

This clonotype was counted ten times or more. The DNA for the CDR3 is TGCGCCAGCAGCCAAGATCTGGGAGGAGGTTTCTACGAGCAGTACTTC. Amino acid sequence: CASSQDLGGGFYEQYF. The V call is TRBV4-1, the J call TRBJ2-5; the D gene is possibly TRBD2 (6 bases). With the DNA end fitting TRBJ2-7 better, the J assignment may be wrong. The V gene's germline CDR1 is MGHRA and CDR2 YSYEKL. This CDR3 has 16 residues.

This clonotype came up a few times. The CDR3 end shows no conserved phenylalanine or tryptophan, and so a read error is likely. The DNA is omitted, as the CDR3 cannot be located on it reliably, and the CDR3 follows TCRdb's listing. The genes are TRBV3-1 and TRBJ2-5; TRBD1, the D gene given by the table, was not confirmed from the DNA. CDR1 LGHDT and CDR2 YNNKEL come from the germline V gene (reference sequence). The CDR3 contains 11 residues when both ends are counted. CDR3 loop: CAGSLLGAALL.

This clonotype was recorded a few times. The V and J genes are TRBV3-1 and TRBJ1-4; D is perhaps TRBD1 (5 bases). Trimming left V 1 base short and J 3 bases short, with 12 bases between. The CDR3 is made up of 16 amino acids. Per germline, CDR1 LGHDT and CDR2 YNNKEL (reference sequence). CDR3 nucleotide sequence: TGTGCCAGCAGCCAAGTTTGGGACCGGTCTAATGAAAAACTGTTTTTT. The encoded protein is CASSQVWDRSNEKLFF.

This clonotype was picked up many times. V gene TRBV6-2 or TRBV6-3 combines with J gene TRBJ2-2; 11 positions agree with TRBD2. Germline values: CDR1 MNHEY, CDR2 SVGEGT. J was trimmed by 10 bases and V by 5 bases; bases with no gene match: 15. This CDR3 comprises 17 residues. CDR3 region: CASSQGLAAGTGEELFF. The DNA for the CDR3 is TGTGCCAGCAGTCAGGGACTAGCGGCAGGCACTGGGGAGGAGCTGTTTTTT.

The chain links TRBV27 to TRBJ2-1; possible D gene TRBD2, 5 bases. The CDR3 sequence is 14 residues long. Trimming pared 6 bases from V and 4 bases from J, leaving 13 bases between. Per the germline V gene, CDR1 is MNHEY and CDR2 is SMNVEV (reference sequence). The DNA of the CDR3 is TGTGCCAGCAGGCCGACGGGCGGGTACAATGAGCAGTTCTTC. It yields the protein CASRPTGGYNEQFF.

This clonotype was found many times. This chain connects TRBV20-1 to TRBJ2-4; D gene unclear. CDR1 and CDR2 (germline): DFQATT, SNEGSKA (reference sequence). Trimming stripped 2 bases from V and 0 bases from J, with 8 bases between. The CDR3 runs 14 residues. The CDR3 DNA follows: TGCAGTGCTAGAAATCCCTTAGCCAAAAACATTCAGTACTTC. Translated, it gives CSARNPLAKNIQYF.

V is TRBV6-1 and J is TRBJ1-2; D not certain. CDR3 length: 16 amino acids. Germline V CDR1 and CDR2: MNHNS, SASEGT. V lost 8 bases to trimming and J lost 0 bases, with 19 bases between them. The CDR3 nucleotides read TGTGCCAGCCTCCGGGGTGATACCCAATCTAACTATGGCTACACCTTC. This translates into CASLRGDTQSNYGYTF.

The gene calls are TRBV7-2 and TRBJ2-5; the match to TRBD2 covers 7 bases. The CDR3 is 14 amino acids. With 5 bases clipped from V and 7 bases from J, the junction kept 10 bases outside the gene matches. The germline V gene encodes CDR1 SGHTA and CDR2 FQGNSA. The CDR3 DNA reads TGTGCCAGCAGCCTGCCTAGCGGAAGGGGGACCCAGTACTTC. Encoded protein: CASSLPSGRGTQYF.

This clonotype was found many times. This chain joins TRBV10-1 and TRBJ2-5, with 11 bases matching TRBD1. V was clipped by 9 bases and J by 3 bases; unmatched bases: 21. In germline, CDR1 is WNHNN, CDR2 SYGVQD (reference sequence). The CDR3 contains 19 residues. The CDR3, as DNA: TGCGCCAGGAAGCCCCCACCGGGACAGGGGGGCTCTCGGAAAGAGACCCAGTACTTC. Protein: CARKPPPGQGGSRKETQYF.